This T cell receptor (beta chain) came from a study of CD8 T cells in Susac syndrome. RNA totalling about 0.45 to 1 ug underwent reverse transcription with random hexamers. Across 54 Vbeta and 13 Jbeta, TCR beta CDR3 was amplified with immunoSEQ multiplex PCR. MiXCR was run by TCRdb on the immunoSEQ multiplex PCR reads, yielding one entry per CDR3 protein. The sample lists some 110,000 distinct CDR3 sequences; 90% to 95% were seen once. The CDR3 is made up of 14 amino acids. CDR1 is SGHNT, CDR2 YYREEE, per germline (reference sequence). V was pared by 3 bases and J by 1 base, with 10 bases between. TCR beta sequencing covered blood CD8+ and CD4+ T cells. Included as multiple sclerosis controls were treatment-naive patients who had stable or active relapsing-remitting disease. TEMRA cells were FACS-enriched, and CD8+ and CD4+ T cells were isolated negatively.

The clonotype comes from a human donor with multiple sclerosis. Sequenced sample: CD4+ T cells from PBMCs. J is TRBJ1-1 and V is TRBV5-4, with D maybe TRBD1 (5 bases). The CDR3 is CASSWGRANTEAFF. The CDR3 DNA reads as TGTGCCAGCAGCTGGGGACGGGCGAACACTGAAGCTTTCTTT. The whole variable domain, remainder taken from reference TRBV5-4 and TRBJ1-1, is ETGVTQSPTHLIKTRGQQVTLRCSSQSGHNTVSWYQQALGQGPQFIFQYYREEENGRGNFPPRFSGLQFPNYSSELNVNALELDDSALYLCASSWGRANTEAFFGQGTRLTVV.